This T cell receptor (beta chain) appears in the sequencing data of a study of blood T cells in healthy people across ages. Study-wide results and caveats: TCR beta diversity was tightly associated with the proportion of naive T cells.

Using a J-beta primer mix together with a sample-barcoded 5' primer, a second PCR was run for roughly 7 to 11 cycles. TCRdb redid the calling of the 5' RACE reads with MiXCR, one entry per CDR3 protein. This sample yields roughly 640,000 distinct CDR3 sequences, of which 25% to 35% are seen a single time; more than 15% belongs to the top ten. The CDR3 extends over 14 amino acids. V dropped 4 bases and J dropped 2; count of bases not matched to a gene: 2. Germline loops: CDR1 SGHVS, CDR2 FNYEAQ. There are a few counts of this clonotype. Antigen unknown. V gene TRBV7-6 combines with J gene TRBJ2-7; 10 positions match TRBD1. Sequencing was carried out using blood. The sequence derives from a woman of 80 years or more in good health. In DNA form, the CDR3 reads TGTGCCAGCAGCTGGGACAGGGGCGCCTACGAGCAGTACTTC. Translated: CASSWDRGAYEQYF.